What follows are 8 T cell receptor beta chains derived from one specimen sequenced in a study of OX40 agonist ivuxolimab in advanced cancers. Produced via immunoSEQ multiplex PCR; TCRdb's table is partial and in-frame only. Of just over 95,000 clones listed, under 85% were seen once; the top ten hold around 4%. This specimen consisted of CD4+ or CD8+ T cells sorted from blood, obtained in a trial of the OX40 agonist ivuxolimab. These receptor sequences come from an adult with an advanced solid tumor such as melanoma, head and neck, liver or kidney cancer.

The chain couples TRBV11-2 to TRBJ2-7; D is unclear. There are 14 residues in the CDR3. The V gene's germline CDR1 is SGHAT and CDR2 FQNNGV. Deletions cut 3 bases from V and 3 bases from J, with 12 bases between. CDR3: CASSFANGDYEQYF. The CDR3 DNA is TGTGCCAGCAGCTTCGCCAATGGGGACTACGAGCAGTACTTC.

V gene TRBV28 combines with J gene TRBJ2-3, with TRBD2 identical over 14 bases. V gave up 6 bases and J gave up 3 bases; unmatched junction bases: 2. Germline V lookup: CDR1 MDHEN, CDR2 SYDVKM. The CDR3 is 15 amino acids. Here the CDR3 reads CASSGLAGGTDTQYF. The CDR3 DNA is TGTGCCAGCAGCGGACTAGCGGGAGGTACAGATACGCAGTATTTT.

This chain joins TRBV5-1 and TRBJ2-7; 7 nucleotides agree with TRBD1. Germline values: CDR1 SGHRS, CDR2 YFSETQ. The CDR3 is 13 residues long. Losses at the gene ends were 7 bases for V and 7 bases for J; bases not matched to a gene: 11. CDR3 region: CASAGTDLREQYF. The DNA for the CDR3 is TGCGCCAGCGCCGGGACAGACCTTCGGGAGCAGTACTTC.

V and J are TRBV29-1 and TRBJ2-7, with 13 nucleotides matching TRBD2. Germline V gene sequence: CDR1 SQVTM, CDR2 ANQGSEA. There are 15 residues in the CDR3. Trimming removed 3 bases from V and 3 bases from J; junction bases left unmatched: 5. Here the CDR3 DNA reads TGCAGCGTTGATCCCGGGACTAGCGGGATCTACGAGCAGTACTTC. Its protein is CSVDPGTSGIYEQYF.

The V call is TRBV27, the J call TRBJ2-7, with 9 bases matching TRBD2. The trim removed 2 bases at V and 6 bases at J, leaving 8 bases unmatched. Germline-derived CDR1 and CDR2 are MNHEY and SMNVEV (reference sequence). The CDR3 is 15 amino acids. CDR3 residues: CASSLTGLAWGEQYF. The CDR3 DNA is TGTGCCAGCAGTTTAACAGGACTAGCGTGGGGCGAGCAGTACTTC.

The CDR3 reads CASSLNGPGYREQYF. The CDR3 coding sequence is TGTGCCAGCAGCTTAAACGGCCCTGGGTATAGGGAGCAGTACTTC. The rearrangement joins TRBV7-3 to TRBJ2-7; D not certain. The V and J ends lost 1 base and 7 bases respectively, with 17 bases between them. Germline V gene data show CDR1 as SGHTA and CDR2 as FQGTGA. This CDR3 spans 15 amino acids.

The gene calls are TRBV28 and TRBJ1-5, with D hard to call. The CDR3 is made up of 12 amino acids. V lost 7 bases to trimming and J lost 5 bases, with 9 bases between them. CDR1 is MDHEN, CDR2 SYDVKM, per germline. The CDR3 nucleotides are TGTGCCAGCAAATCGGTCGATCAGCCCCAGCATTTT. Its protein product is CASKSVDQPQHF. The whole variable domain, filled in from reference TRBV28 and TRBJ1-5, reads DVKVTQSSRYLVKRTGEKVFLECVQDMDHENMFWYRQDPGLGLRLIYFSYDVKMKEKGDIPEGYSVSREKKERFSLILESASTNQTSMYLCASKSVDQPQHFGDGTRLSIL.

V is TRBV5-1 and J is TRBJ2-1; TRBD1 is a possible D gene (6 bases). Per germline, CDR1 SGHRS and CDR2 YFSETQ. Deletions cut 0 bases from V and 9 bases from J, with 16 bases between. The CDR3 has 15 amino acids. CDR3 in DNA: TGCGCCAGCAGCTTGGGCGAAAGGGGGACCGGTGAGCAGTTCTTC. Its translation is CASSLGERGTGEQFF. Full variable domain (remainder filled in from reference TRBV5-1 and TRBJ2-1): KAGVTQTPRYLIKTRGQQVTLSCSPISGHRSVSWYQQTPGQGLQFLFEYFSETQRNKGNFPGRFSGRQFSNSRSEMNVSTLELGDSALYLCASSLGERGTGEQFFGPGTRLTVL.